This T cell receptor beta chain was recorded in a study of PD-L1 blockade in urothelial cancer. The germline V and J ends were trimmed by 0 bases and 3 bases, with 12 bases remaining between them. Per the germline V gene, CDR1 is MGHRA and CDR2 is YSYEKL. This CDR3 has 16 amino acids. Some clones are missing from TCRdb's copy, which holds only in-frame ones; the method was immunoSEQ multiplex PCR. The sample includes tens of thousands of clones, about 83% seen only once; the top ten take 9.2%. This sample's time point: pretreatment peripheral blood. The source of this sequence is a woman aged 70-85 years with urothelial cancer. The chain employs TRBV4-1 and TRBJ2-1; D is perhaps TRBD2 (5 bases). Sequenced here: PBMCs, sampled around atezolizumab (anti-PD-L1) treatment. The CDR3 DNA reads as TGCGCCAGCAGCCAAGATCCGGGGTTACTCTACAATGAGCAGTTCTTC. It translates to CASSQDPGLLYNEQFF.